The 30 T cell receptor beta chains below were found in one sample sequenced in a study of blood T cell repertoires in COVID-19. The method was immunoSEQ multiplex PCR; TCRdb's version includes in-frame clones alone and lacks a portion of them. Seen here are about 150,000 clones, 85% to 90% observed once, and the top ten hold around 15%. Sequenced: peripheral blood. The source of these receptors is a man between 18 and 29 years old with COVID-19, enrolled during active disease.

This chain links TRBV15 with TRBJ2-2; D remains ambiguous. The germline V gene has CDR1 LNHNV and CDR2 YYDKDF (reference sequence). Trimming pared 6 bases from V and 2 bases from J, leaving 13 bases between. The CDR3 contains 15 residues. This chain's CDR3 is CATSQRVLNTGELFF. As DNA, the CDR3 is TGTGCCACCAGTCAGCGAGTCTTAAACACCGGGGAGCTGTTTTTT.

The gene calls are TRBV4-3 and TRBJ2-1; TRBD2 matches at 7 bases. CDR3 length equals 16 residues. Trimming at V came to 0 bases and at J to 3 bases, leaving 5 bases not matched to a gene. Germline CDR1 is LGHNA and CDR2 is YSLEER. The CDR3 reads CASSQDSGGFYNEQFF. In DNA, the CDR3 is TGCGCCAGCAGCCAAGATTCGGGAGGATTCTACAATGAGCAGTTCTTC.

The CDR3 loop is CASSITVDTDTQYF. For the CDR3, the DNA is TGTGCCAGTAGTATTACAGTTGACACAGATACGCAGTATTTT. This rearrangement joins TRBV19 to TRBJ2-3; D ambiguous. Germline CDR1 is LNHDA and CDR2 is SQIVND (reference sequence). There are 14 residues in the CDR3. The V and J ends lost 3 bases and 2 bases respectively, with 9 bases between them. Together with reference TRBV19 and TRBJ2-3, the CDR3 gives the full variable domain: DGGITQSPKYLFRKEGQNVTLSCEQNLNHDAMYWYRQDPGQGLRLIYYSQIVNDFQKGDIAEGYSVSREKKESFPLTVTSAQKNPTAFYLCASSITVDTDTQYFGPGTRLTVL.

This rearrangement joins TRBV12-5 to TRBJ2-1; D is unclear. CDR1 and CDR2 (germline): LGHNT, FRNRAP. This CDR3 contains 14 residues. The germline V and J ends were trimmed by 4 bases and 5 bases, with 12 bases remaining between them. The CDR3 nucleotides are TGTGCTAGTGGTTCCTCTACCGAAAACAATGAGCAGTTCTTC. Translation gives CASGSSTENNEQFF.

This rearrangement joins TRBV7-2 to TRBJ1-1, with D hard to call. The CDR3 extends over 14 amino acids. The germline V and J ends were trimmed by 1 base and 4 bases, with 10 bases remaining between them. Germline values: CDR1 SGHTA, CDR2 FQGNSA. The CDR3 nucleotides are TGTGCCAGCAGCTTAGATTCGCGGGGCACTGAAGCTTTCTTT. Its protein product is CASSLDSRGTEAFF.

The chain joins TRBV19 to TRBJ1-1; D is unresolved. The V gene lost 7 bases and the J gene lost 0 bases, with 15 bases spanning the gap. Germline CDR1 and CDR2: LNHDA and SQIVND (reference sequence). The CDR3 spans 15 residues. Written as DNA, the CDR3 is TGTGCCAGTAAGGTCTGGAACAGAATGAACACTGAAGCTTTCTTT. Amino acids: CASKVWNRMNTEAFF. Filled out from reference TRBV19 and TRBJ1-1, the complete variable domain reads DGGITQSPKYLFRKEGQNVTLSCEQNLNHDAMYWYRQDPGQGLRLIYYSQIVNDFQKGDIAEGYSVSREKKESFPLTVTSAQKNPTAFYLCASKVWNRMNTEAFFGQGTRLTVV.

The chain is built from TRBV5-1 and TRBJ1-6, with D possibly being TRBD1 (6 bases). Trimming stripped 1 base from V and 10 bases from J, with 15 bases between. The CDR3 extends over 15 amino acids. Germline V gives CDR1 SGHRS, CDR2 YFSETQ. The CDR3 sequence: CASSLSGRGRSPLHF. As DNA, the CDR3 is TGCGCCAGCAGCTTGTCAGGCAGGGGAAGGTCACCCCTCCACTTT.

Regarding this clone: The same CDR3 arises from other DNA sequences in this sample as well. V is TRBV11-2 and J is TRBJ2-3; D uncertain. Germline V CDR1 and CDR2: SGHAT, FQNNGV. Trimming removed 3 bases from V and 4 bases from J, with 2 bases in between. CDR3 length: 11 residues. The CDR3 sequence: CASSFSDTQYF. The CDR3 nucleotides are TGTGCCAGCAGCTTCTCAGATACGCAGTATTTT.

The chain joins TRBV28 to TRBJ1-2, with 7 positions matching TRBD1. V lost 11 bases to trimming and J lost 5 bases; unmatched junction nucleotides: 11. Germline-derived CDR1 and CDR2 are MDHEN and SYDVKM. The CDR3 length is 13 residues. The chain's CDR3 is CAVARGLRYGYTF. CDR3 sequence (DNA): TGTGCCGTCGCAAGGGGGCTTAGGTATGGCTACACCTTC.

The V call is TRBV5-4, the J call TRBJ2-7; unclear D gene. The ends were cut back, 3 bases at V and 6 bases at J, with 10 bases in the middle. The CDR3 consists of 12 residues. Germline CDR1 SGHNT, CDR2 YYREEE (reference sequence). CDR3 loop: CASSSEMAEQYF. The DNA for the CDR3 is TGTGCCAGCAGCTCGGAGATGGCCGAGCAGTACTTC.

This chain connects TRBV1 to TRBJ2-7; the table's D call of TRBD2 was not tested on the DNA. TRBV1 is described as a pseudogene. The CDR3 covers 16 residues. This chain's CDR3 is CTSSQLAGSGTYEQYF. As DNA, the CDR3 is TGCACCAGCAGCCAGCTGGCGGGCAGTGGGACTTACGAGCAGTACTTC.

V and J are TRBV3-1 (or the pseudogene TRBV3-2) and TRBJ1-2; D is ambiguous. The CDR3 loop spans 15 amino acids. Per the germline V gene, CDR1 is LGHDT and CDR2 is YNNKEL (reference sequence). V lost 2 bases and J 1 base, leaving 11 bases between the germline ends. Written as DNA, the CDR3 is TGTGCCAGCAGCCAACGGGTTGGGAGTAACTATGGCTACACCTTC. Protein: CASSQRVGSNYGYTF.

This clone has only a few counts. The rearrangement uses TRBV6-5 and TRBJ2-2; D perhaps matches TRBD1 (5 bases). The CDR3 is made up of 13 amino acids. In germline, CDR1 is MNHEY, CDR2 SVGAGI. The V end was cut by 6 bases, the J end by 6 bases, with 11 bases between. Here the CDR3 DNA reads TGTGCCAGCAGACCCACAGGCTCCGGGGAGCTGTTTTTT. This gives the protein CASRPTGSGELFF.

The chain carries TRBV2 and TRBJ2-2, with D possibly TRBD1 on 6 matching bases. Trimming took off 10 bases at V and 1 base at J, with 13 bases between the two ends. The CDR3 runs 14 residues. CDR1 and CDR2 from the germline V gene are SNHLY and FYNNEI. Here the CDR3 DNA reads TGTGCCACGCAGGGGAGCCAGAACACCGGGGAGCTGTTTTTT. Translation: CATQGSQNTGELFF.

This chain connects TRBV15 to TRBJ2-2; 8 bases align to TRBD1. After removal of 0 bases from V and 4 bases from J, the junction contained 7 bases not matched to a gene. The CDR3 totals 17 residues. Per the germline V gene, CDR1 is LNHNV and CDR2 is YYDKDF (reference sequence). CDR3 nucleotide sequence: TGTGCCACCAGCAGAGATTTCACAGGGGGGATCACCGGGGAGCTGTTTTTT. This codes for CATSRDFTGGITGELFF.

The chain links TRBV7-2 to TRBJ2-5; 8 positions agree with TRBD1. Germline V gene sequence: CDR1 SGHTA, CDR2 FQGNSA. Unmatched junction bases numbered 7, after V lost 1 base and J lost 6 bases. This CDR3 region has 15 residues. The CDR3 loop is CASSLEGTGGKTQYF. The CDR3 nucleotides read TGTGCCAGCAGCTTAGAGGGAACAGGGGGAAAGACCCAGTACTTC.

The rearrangement joins TRBV28 to TRBJ1-6; 8 bases match TRBD1. Trimming took 0 bases from V and 10 from J; bases not matched to a gene: 11. CDR1 is MDHEN and CDR2 is SYDVKM in the germline V gene. The CDR3 length is 17 residues. The CDR3 DNA is TGTGCCAGCAGTTTATGGGGGACACAGGGGGTAGAATCACCCCTCCACTTT. It yields the protein CASSLWGTQGVESPLHF.

J is TRBJ1-5 and V is TRBV28; TRBD1 agrees at 7 bases. Germline V gene data show CDR1 as MDHEN and CDR2 as SYDVKM. CDR3 size: 18 residues. V was clipped by 6 bases and J by 0 bases; unmatched bases: 14. The CDR3 loop reads CASSGDSLGGYSNQPQHF. CDR3 bases: TGTGCCAGCAGCGGGGACAGTCTCGGCGGTTATAGCAATCAGCCCCAGCATTTT.

This sequence joins TRBV10-1 and TRBJ2-1; 9 bases agree with TRBD2. This CDR3 has 14 amino acids. Germline lookup yields CDR1 WNHNN and CDR2 SYGVQD (reference sequence). The V gene end was trimmed by 5 bases and the J gene end by 10 bases; junction bases not matched to a gene: 9. The CDR3 DNA reads as TGCGCCAGCAGTATAATCCCCACTAGCGGGGAGCAGTTCTTC. Encoded protein: CASSIIPTSGEQFF.

This sequence joins TRBV3-1 (or the pseudogene TRBV3-2) and TRBJ2-1, with 7 bases aligning to TRBD1. Germline V gene lookup returns CDR1 LGHDT and CDR2 YNNKEL (reference sequence). The CDR3 runs 18 residues. Trimming at V came to 0 bases and at J to 4 bases, leaving 12 bases not matched to a gene. DNA for the CDR3: TGTGCCAGCAGCCAAGAACGCCCCGGGACAGCTCTTTACAATGAGCAGTTCTTC. It translates to CASSQERPGTALYNEQFF.

V is TRBV19 and J is TRBJ1-1; no reliable D call. This CDR3 has 17 amino acids. Germline V lookup: CDR1 LNHDA, CDR2 SQIVND (reference sequence). Deletions cut 2 bases from V and 3 bases from J, with 19 bases between. The CDR3 DNA reads as TGTGCCAGTAGTATAAGATCGGGGATCCGCGGGTACACTGAAGCTTTCTTT. Amino acid sequence: CASSIRSGIRGYTEAFF.

The gene calls are TRBV4-1 and TRBJ2-1, with D hard to call. Trimming removed 1 base at V and 9 bases at J, with 16 bases between. The CDR3 runs 15 residues. The germline gives CDR1 MGHRA, CDR2 YSYEKL. The CDR3 coding sequence is TGCGCCAGCAGCCAAGTCCTAGTCGTTAACCCTGAGCAGTTCTTC. This encodes CASSQVLVVNPEQFF.

The chain couples TRBV7-8 to TRBJ2-7, with D possibly matching TRBD2 (7 bases). Trimming took off 2 bases at V and 3 bases at J, with 11 bases between the two ends. From germline, CDR1 is SGHVS and CDR2 FQNEAQ. This CDR3 is built from 14 residues. The CDR3 here is CASSLRGGFYEQYF. DNA of the CDR3: TGTGCCAGCAGCTTAAGGGGGGGGTTCTACGAGCAGTACTTC.

The V call is TRBV9, the J call TRBJ2-5; perhaps TRBD1 as D (6 bases). V shed 0 bases and J shed 2 bases, with 14 bases lying between them. The CDR3 has 16 amino acids. The germline gives CDR1 SGDLS, CDR2 YYNGEE. CDR3 amino acids: CASSVATGTPQETQYF. The DNA for the CDR3 is TGTGCCAGCAGCGTAGCTACCGGGACACCACAAGAGACCCAGTACTTC.

This chain connects TRBV10-3 to TRBJ1-1; tentative D call: TRBD1 (5 bases). The CDR3 is 14 amino acids. Trimming pared 7 bases from V and 2 bases from J, leaving 14 bases between. Germline assignment: CDR1 ENHRY and CDR2 SYGVKD. CDR3 protein: CAITLTVTNTEAFF. DNA of the CDR3: TGTGCCATCACCTTGACAGTGACAAACACTGAAGCTTTCTTT.

The CDR3 DNA sequence: TGTGCCAGCAGCTTGGGACTTCGCTCCTACGAGCAGTACTTC. Translating gives CASSLGLRSYEQYF. The chain recombines TRBV7-2 with TRBJ2-7, with D possibly matching TRBD2 (6 bases). Germline loops: CDR1 SGHTA, CDR2 FQGNSA. The germline V and J ends were trimmed by 3 bases and 0 bases, with 9 bases remaining between them. The CDR3 is made up of 14 amino acids. The variable domain in full, with the rest retrieved from reference TRBV7-2 and TRBJ2-7, is GAGVSQSPSNKVTEKGKDVELRCDPISGHTALYWYRQSLGQGLEFLIYFQGNSAPDKSGLPSDRFSAERTGGSVSTLTIQRTQQEDSAVYLCASSLGLRSYEQYFGPGTRLTVT.

The chain uses TRBV28 and TRBJ2-7; tentatively, D is TRBD2 (6 bases). The CDR3 is made up of 13 amino acids. Germline values: CDR1 MDHEN, CDR2 SYDVKM. The germline V and J ends were trimmed by 2 bases and 7 bases, with 12 bases remaining between them. CDR3 DNA: TGTGCCAGCAGTTTAGACGGACGGGAGGAGCAGTACTTC. Translated: CASSLDGREEQYF.

This clone has a single count. V is TRBV7-3 and J is TRBJ2-1; D is possibly TRBD2 (6 bases). The CDR3 extends over 15 amino acids. Germline values: CDR1 SGHTA, CDR2 FQGTGA. Trimming took off 4 bases at V and 5 bases at J, with 15 bases between the two ends. The CDR3 reads CASSSRLVAHNEQFF. In nucleotides, the CDR3 is TGTGCCAGCAGCTCTCGACTAGTGGCGCACAATGAGCAGTTCTTC.

The gene calls are TRBV27 and TRBJ1-6; the D is unclear. Germline CDR1 reads MNHEY; CDR2 reads SMNVEV (reference sequence). V was clipped by 5 bases and J by 11 bases, with 16 bases between them. The CDR3 spans 14 residues. CDR3 region: CASSLTATQPPLHF. CDR3 nucleotides: TGTGCCAGCAGTCTAACGGCCACACAGCCACCCCTCCACTTT.

This chain joins TRBV30 and TRBJ2-3; 10 bases line up with TRBD2. Germline CDR1 reads GTSNPN; CDR2 reads SVGIG (reference sequence). The length of the CDR3 is 16 residues. Unmatched junction bases numbered 6, after V lost 3 bases and J lost 0 bases. As DNA, the CDR3 is TGTGCCTGGAGCCGGGGACTAGCGAGTAGCACAGATACGCAGTATTTT. Its translation: CAWSRGLASSTDTQYF.